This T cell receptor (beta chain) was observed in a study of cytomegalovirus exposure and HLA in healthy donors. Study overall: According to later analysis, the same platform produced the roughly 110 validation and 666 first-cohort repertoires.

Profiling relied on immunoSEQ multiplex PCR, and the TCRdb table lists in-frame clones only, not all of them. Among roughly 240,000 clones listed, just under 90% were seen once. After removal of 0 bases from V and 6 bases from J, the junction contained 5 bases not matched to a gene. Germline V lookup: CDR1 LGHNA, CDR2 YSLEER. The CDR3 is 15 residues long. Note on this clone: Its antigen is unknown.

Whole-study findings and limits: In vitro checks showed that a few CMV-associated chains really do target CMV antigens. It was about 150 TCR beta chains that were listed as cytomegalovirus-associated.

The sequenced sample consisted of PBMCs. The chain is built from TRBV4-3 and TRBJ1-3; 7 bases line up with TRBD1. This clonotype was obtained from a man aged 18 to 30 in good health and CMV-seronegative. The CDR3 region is CASSQEGQSSNTIYF. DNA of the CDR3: TGCGCCAGCAGCCAAGAGGGACAGTCTTCAAACACCATATATTTT.